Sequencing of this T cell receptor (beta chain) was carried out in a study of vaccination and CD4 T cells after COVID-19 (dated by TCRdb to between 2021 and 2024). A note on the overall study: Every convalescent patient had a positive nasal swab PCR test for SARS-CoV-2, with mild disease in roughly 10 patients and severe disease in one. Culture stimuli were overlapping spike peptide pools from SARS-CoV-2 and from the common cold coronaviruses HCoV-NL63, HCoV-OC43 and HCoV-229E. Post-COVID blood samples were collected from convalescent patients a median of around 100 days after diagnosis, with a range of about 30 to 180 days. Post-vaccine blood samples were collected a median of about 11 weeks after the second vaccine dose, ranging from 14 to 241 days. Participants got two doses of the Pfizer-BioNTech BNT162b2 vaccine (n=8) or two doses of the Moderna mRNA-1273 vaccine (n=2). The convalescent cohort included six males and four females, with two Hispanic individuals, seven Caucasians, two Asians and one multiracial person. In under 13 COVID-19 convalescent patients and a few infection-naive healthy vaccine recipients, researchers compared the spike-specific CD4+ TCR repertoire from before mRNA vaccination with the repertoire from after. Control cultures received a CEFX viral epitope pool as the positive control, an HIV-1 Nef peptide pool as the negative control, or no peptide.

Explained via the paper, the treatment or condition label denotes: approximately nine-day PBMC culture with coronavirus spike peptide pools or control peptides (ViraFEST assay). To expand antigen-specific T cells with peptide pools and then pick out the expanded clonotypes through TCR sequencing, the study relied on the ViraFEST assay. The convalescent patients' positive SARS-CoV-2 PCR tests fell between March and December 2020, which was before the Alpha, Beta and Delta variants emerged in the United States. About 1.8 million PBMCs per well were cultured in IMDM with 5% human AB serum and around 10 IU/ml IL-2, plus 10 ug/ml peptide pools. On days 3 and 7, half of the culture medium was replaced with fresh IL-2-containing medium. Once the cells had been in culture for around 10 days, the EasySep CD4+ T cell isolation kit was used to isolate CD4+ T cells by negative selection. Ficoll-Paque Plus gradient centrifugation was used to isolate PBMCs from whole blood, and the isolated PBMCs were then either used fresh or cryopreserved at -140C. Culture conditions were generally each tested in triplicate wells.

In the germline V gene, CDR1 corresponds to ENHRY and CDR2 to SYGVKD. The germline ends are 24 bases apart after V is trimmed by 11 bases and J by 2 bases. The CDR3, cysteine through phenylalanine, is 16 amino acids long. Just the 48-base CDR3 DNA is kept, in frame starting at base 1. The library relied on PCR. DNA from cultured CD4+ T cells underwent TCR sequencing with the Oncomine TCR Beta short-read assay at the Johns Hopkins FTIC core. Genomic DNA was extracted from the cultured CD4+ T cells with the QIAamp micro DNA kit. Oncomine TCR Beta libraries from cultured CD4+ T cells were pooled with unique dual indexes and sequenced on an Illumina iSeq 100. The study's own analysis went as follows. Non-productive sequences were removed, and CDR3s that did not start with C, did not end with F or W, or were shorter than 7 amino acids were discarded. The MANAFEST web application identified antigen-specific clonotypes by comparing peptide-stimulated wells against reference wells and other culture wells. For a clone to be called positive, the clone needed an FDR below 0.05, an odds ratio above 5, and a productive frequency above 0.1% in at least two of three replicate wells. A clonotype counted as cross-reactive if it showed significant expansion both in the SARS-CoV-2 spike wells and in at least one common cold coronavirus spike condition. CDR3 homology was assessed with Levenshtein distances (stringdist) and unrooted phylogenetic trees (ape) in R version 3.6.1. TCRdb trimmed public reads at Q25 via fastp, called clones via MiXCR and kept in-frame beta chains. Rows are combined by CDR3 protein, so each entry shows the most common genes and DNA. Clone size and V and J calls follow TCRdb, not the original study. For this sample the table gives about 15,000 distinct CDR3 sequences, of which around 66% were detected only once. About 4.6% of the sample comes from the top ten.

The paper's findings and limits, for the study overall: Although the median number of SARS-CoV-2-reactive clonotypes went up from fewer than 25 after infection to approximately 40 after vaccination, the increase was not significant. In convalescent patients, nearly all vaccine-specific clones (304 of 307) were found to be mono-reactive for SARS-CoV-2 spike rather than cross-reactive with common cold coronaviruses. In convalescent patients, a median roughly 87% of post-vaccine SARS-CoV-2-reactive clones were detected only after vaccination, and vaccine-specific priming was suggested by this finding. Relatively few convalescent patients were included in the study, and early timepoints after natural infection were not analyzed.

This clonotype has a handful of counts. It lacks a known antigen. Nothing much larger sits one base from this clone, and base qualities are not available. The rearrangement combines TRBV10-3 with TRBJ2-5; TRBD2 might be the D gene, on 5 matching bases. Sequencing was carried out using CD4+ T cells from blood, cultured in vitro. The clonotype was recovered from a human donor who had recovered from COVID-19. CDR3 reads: CAAGKGEPPYQETQYF. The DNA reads TGTGCCGCCGGGAAGGGCGAACCCCCCTATCAAGAGACCCAGTACTTC.